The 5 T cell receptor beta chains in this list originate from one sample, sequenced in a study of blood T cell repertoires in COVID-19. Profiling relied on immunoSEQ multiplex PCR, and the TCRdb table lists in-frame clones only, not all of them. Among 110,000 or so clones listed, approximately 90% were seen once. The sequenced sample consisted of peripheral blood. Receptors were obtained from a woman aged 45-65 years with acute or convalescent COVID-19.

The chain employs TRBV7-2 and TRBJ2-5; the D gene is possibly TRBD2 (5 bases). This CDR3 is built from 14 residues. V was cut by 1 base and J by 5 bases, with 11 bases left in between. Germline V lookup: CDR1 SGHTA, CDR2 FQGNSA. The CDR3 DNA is TGTGCCAGCAGCTTAGGGGGAGCCAGGGAGACCCAGTACTTC. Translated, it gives CASSLGGARETQYF.

In nucleotides, the CDR3 is TGTGCCAGCAGCTTAAGACGACAGTACTCTGGAAACACCATATATTTT. It is translated as CASSLRRQYSGNTIYF. V usage is TRBV7-8 and J usage is TRBJ1-3, with D perhaps TRBD1 (5 bases). Germline V gives CDR1 SGHVS, CDR2 FQNEAQ. Trimming stripped 2 bases from V and 0 bases from J, with 11 bases between. This CDR3 is 16 amino acids long.

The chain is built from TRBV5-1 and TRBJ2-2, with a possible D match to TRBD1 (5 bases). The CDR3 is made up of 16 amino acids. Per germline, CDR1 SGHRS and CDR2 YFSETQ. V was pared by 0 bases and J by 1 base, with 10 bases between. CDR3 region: CASSLGGTGNTGELFF. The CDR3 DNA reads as TGCGCCAGCAGCTTGGGGGGCACCGGGAACACCGGGGAGCTGTTTTTT.

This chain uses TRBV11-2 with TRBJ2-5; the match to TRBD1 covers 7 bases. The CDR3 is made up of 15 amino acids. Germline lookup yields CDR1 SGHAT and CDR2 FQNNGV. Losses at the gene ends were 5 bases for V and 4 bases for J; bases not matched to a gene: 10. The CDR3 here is CASSRRQGPIETQYF. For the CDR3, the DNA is TGTGCCAGCAGCCGGCGACAGGGACCCATAGAGACCCAGTACTTC.

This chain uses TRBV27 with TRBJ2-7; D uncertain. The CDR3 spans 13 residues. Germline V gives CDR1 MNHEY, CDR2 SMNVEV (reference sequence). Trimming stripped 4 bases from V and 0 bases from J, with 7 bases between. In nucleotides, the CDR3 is TGTGCCAGCAGTTCTAGTAACTCCTACGAGCAGTACTTC. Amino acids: CASSSSNSYEQYF.